The entry that follows covers one T cell receptor beta chain sequence. Germline lookup yields CDR1 SGHNT and CDR2 YYREEE (reference sequence). This CDR3 has 12 amino acids. Trimming took off 4 bases at V and 3 bases at J, with 7 bases between the two ends. This record comes from a study of OX40 agonist ivuxolimab in advanced cancers. Sequencing was performed with immunoSEQ multiplex PCR; in TCRdb, only in-frame clones are kept and a portion is missing. The sample includes 70,000 to 95,000 clones, around 92% seen only once; the top ten take about 0.51%. The TCR was taken from an adult with an advanced solid tumor such as melanoma, head and neck, liver or kidney cancer. The sample in question was CD4+ or CD8+ T cells sorted from blood, obtained in a trial of the OX40 agonist ivuxolimab. V is TRBV5-4 and J is TRBJ2-5; D gene unclear. Here the CDR3 reads CASSRAKETQYF. In DNA, the CDR3 is TGTGCCAGCAGCCGGGCGAAAGAGACCCAGTACTTC.